This T cell receptor (beta chain) appears in the sequencing data of a study of blood T cell repertoires in COVID-19 (TCRdb year 2020). For the study in its entirety: Collaborator samples came from the United States, Italy and Spain and covered acute and convalescent phases of COVID-19. The repertoires were released in a freely available public database intended as a resource for research on the immune response to SARS-CoV-2. A de-identified subject ID, COVID-19 status, age in years and sex were almost always included in the sample metadata. The dataset comprised deeply sampled blood TCRbeta repertoires from subjects exposed to, actively infected with, or recovered from COVID-19. Samples came from the ongoing ImmuneRACE study (first 160 participants) plus 1,254 subjects from 6 global collaborators. Where HLA class I and class II types were available, the types were taken from metadata supplied by the sample provider, not from assay-based typing. The material from the prospective study consisted of cDNA or gDNA derived from T cells, B-cell-depleted T cells, or PBMCs.

Whole blood was collected in K2EDTA tubes by collaborating institutions according to the institutions' own protocols. Collaborator samples were shipped for TCRbeta analysis as frozen whole blood, isolated PBMCs, or DNA extracted from either sample type. Overall results and qualifications from the work: The quantity of clinical and demographic metadata differed by source and by participant and was supplied without curation.

TCRbeta CDR3 regions were amplified from genomic DNA using the immunoSEQ Assay, a bias-controlled multiplex PCR. Regarding the original processing steps: The number of nucleated cells in each sample was estimated from the amplification of reference gene primers within the assay. To quantify the absolute abundance of each unique TCRbeta CDR3 rearrangement, sequence reads were collapsed and filtered. Productive Simpson clonality was computed per sample as the square root of Simpson's diversity index over productive rearrangements. The immuneACCESS repertoire file appears here via TCRdb, limited to in-frame rearrangements. These files lack a portion of the clones; in checked studies, under half of the deficit traces to unresolved V genes, and the cause of the others is not known. V and J calls and clone size follow that table, whereas D and trimming were derived from the DNA. The sample contains 70,000 or so clones, around 86% of them found a single time. Of the sample, about 2.1% falls within the top ten clones.

Of note for this clone: Its binding antigen is unknown. Base qualities are missing; no much larger clone stands one base away.

Via the germline V gene (reference sequence), CDR1 is MNHNY and CDR2 SVGAGI. Inclusive of the bounding cysteine and phenylalanine, the CDR3 is 15 residues long. Kept here is only the CDR3 DNA, which spans 45 bases and is read in frame from base 1. V drops 0 bases and J drops 2 bases, leaving 9 bases in between. Sequencing used peripheral blood. The receptor was derived from a man in his thirties or forties with acute or convalescent COVID-19. This sequence uses TRBV6-6 and TRBJ2-3; a tentative D call is TRBD1 (6 bases match). The nucleotides read TGTGCCAGCAGTTACTCGAGGACAGACACAGATACGCAGTATTTT. This yields the protein CASSYSRTDTDTQYF.